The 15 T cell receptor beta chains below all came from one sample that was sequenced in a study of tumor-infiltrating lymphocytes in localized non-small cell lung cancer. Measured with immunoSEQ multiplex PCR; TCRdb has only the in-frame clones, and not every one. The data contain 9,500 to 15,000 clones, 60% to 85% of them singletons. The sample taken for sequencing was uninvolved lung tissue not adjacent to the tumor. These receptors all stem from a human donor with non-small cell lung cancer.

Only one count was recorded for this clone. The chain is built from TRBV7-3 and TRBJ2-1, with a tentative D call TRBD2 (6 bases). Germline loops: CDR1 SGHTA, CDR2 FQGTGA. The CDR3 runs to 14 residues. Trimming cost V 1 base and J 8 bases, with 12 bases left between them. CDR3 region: CASSLNPGEDEQFF. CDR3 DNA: TGTGCCAGCAGCTTAAACCCGGGGGAGGATGAGCAGTTCTTC.

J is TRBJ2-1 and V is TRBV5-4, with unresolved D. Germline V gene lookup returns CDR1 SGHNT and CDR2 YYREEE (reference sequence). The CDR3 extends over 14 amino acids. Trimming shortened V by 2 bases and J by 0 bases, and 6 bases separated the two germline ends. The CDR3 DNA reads TGTGCCAGCAGCTTTGGCTTCTCCTACAATGAGCAGTTCTTC. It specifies CASSFGFSYNEQFF. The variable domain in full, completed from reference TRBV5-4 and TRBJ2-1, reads ETGVTQSPTHLIKTRGQQVTLRCSSQSGHNTVSWYQQALGQGPQFIFQYYREEENGRGNFPPRFSGLQFPNYSSELNVNALELDDSALYLCASSFGFSYNEQFFGPGTRLTVL.

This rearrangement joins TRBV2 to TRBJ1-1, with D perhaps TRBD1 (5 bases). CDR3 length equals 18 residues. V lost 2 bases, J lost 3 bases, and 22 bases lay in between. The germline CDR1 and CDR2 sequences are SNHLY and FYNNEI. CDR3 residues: CASSEPGDFSEVDTEAFF. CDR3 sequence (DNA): TGTGCCAGCAGTGAACCCGGGGACTTTTCGGAGGTAGACACTGAAGCTTTCTTT.

The CDR3 DNA is TGCGCCAGCAGCCAAGATACGGCCGAGCAGTTCTTC. This translates into CASSQDTAEQFF. The J gene is TRBJ2-1, the V gene TRBV4-1; no definite D call. Trimming shortened V by 0 bases and J by 10 bases, and 7 bases separated the two germline ends. Germline CDR1 is MGHRA and CDR2 is YSYEKL. The CDR3 is made up of 12 amino acids.

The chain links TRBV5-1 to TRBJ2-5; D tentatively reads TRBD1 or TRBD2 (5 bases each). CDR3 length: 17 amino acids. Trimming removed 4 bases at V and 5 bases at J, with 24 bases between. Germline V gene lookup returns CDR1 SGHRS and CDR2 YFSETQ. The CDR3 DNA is TGCGCCAGCAGCCCGTTAACCGGGGCCGGGCAGGAGGAGACCCAGTACTTC. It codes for CASSPLTGAGQEETQYF.

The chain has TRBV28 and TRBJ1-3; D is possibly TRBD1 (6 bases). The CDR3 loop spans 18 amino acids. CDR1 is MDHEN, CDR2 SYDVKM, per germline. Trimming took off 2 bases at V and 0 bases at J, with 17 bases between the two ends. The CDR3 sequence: CASSLNSPTGLSGNTIYF. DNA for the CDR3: TGTGCCAGCAGTTTAAATTCCCCGACAGGACTCTCTGGAAACACCATATATTTT. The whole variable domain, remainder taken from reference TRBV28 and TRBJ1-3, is DVKVTQSSRYLVKRTGEKVFLECVQDMDHENMFWYRQDPGLGLRLIYFSYDVKMKEKGDIPEGYSVSREKKERFSLILESASTNQTSMYLCASSLNSPTGLSGNTIYFGEGSWLTVV.

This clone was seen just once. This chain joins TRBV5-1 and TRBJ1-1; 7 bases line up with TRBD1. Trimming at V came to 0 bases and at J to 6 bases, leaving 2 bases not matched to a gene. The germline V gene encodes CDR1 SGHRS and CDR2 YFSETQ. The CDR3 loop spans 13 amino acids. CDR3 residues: CASSLEGAPEAFF. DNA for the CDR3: TGCGCCAGCAGCTTGGAGGGGGCGCCTGAAGCTTTCTTT.

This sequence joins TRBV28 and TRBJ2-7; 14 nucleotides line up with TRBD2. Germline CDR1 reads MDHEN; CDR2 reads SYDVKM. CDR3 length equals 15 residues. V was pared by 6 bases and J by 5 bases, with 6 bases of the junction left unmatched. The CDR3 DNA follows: TGTGCCAGCAGCAGACTAGCGGGAGGGCACAACGAGCAGTACTTC. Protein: CASSRLAGGHNEQYF.

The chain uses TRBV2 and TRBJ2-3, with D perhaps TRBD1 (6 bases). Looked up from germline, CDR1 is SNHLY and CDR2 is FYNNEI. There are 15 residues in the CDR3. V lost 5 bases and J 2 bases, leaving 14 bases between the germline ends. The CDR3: CASSQGIPYTDTQYF. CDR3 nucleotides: TGTGCCAGCAGTCAGGGGATCCCCTACACAGATACGCAGTATTTT.

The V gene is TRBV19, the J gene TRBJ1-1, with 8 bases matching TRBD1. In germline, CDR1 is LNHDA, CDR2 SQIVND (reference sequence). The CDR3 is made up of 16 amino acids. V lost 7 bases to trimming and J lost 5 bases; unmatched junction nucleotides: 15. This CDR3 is CASTMAGGLIWTEAFF. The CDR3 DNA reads TGTGCCAGTACCATGGCAGGGGGCTTGATATGGACTGAAGCTTTCTTT.

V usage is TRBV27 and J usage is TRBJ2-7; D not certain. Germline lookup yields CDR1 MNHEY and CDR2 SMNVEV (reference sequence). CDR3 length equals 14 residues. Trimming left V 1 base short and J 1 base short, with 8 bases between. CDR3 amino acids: CASSLFAGSYEQYF. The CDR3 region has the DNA TGTGCCAGCAGTTTATTTGCCGGTTCCTACGAGCAGTACTTC.

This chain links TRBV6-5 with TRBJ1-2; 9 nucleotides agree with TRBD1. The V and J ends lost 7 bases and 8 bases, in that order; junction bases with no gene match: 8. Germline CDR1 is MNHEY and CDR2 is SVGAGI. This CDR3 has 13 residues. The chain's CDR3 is CASTRTGAGGYTF. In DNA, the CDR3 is TGTGCCAGCACGAGGACAGGGGCAGGAGGCTACACCTTC.

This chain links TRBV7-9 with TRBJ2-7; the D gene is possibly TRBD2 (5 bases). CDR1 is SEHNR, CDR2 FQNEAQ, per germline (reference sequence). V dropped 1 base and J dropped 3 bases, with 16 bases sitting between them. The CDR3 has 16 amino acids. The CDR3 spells CASSLGGSAGHYEQYF. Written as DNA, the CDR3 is TGTGCCAGCAGCTTAGGGGGATCGGCGGGCCACTACGAGCAGTACTTC.

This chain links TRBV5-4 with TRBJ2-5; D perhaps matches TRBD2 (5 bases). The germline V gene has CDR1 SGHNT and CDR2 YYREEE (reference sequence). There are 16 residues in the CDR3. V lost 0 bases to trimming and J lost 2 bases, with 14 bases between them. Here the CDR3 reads CASSLGSRSGQETQYF. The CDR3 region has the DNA TGTGCCAGCAGCTTGGGGAGCCGGTCGGGGCAAGAGACCCAGTACTTC. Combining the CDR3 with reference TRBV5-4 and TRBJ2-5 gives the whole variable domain ETGVTQSPTHLIKTRGQQVTLRCSSQSGHNTVSWYQQALGQGPQFIFQYYREEENGRGNFPPRFSGLQFPNYSSELNVNALELDDSALYLCASSLGSRSGQETQYFGPGTRLLVL.

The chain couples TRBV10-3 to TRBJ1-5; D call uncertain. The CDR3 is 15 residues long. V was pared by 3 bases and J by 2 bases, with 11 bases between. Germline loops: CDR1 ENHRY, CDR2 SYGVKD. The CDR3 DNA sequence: TGTGCCATCAGTGATGGCAGGATGGGCAATCAGCCCCAGCATTTT. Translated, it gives CAISDGRMGNQPQHF.